The rows below give T cell receptor beta chains drawn from one sample of a study of blood T cell repertoires in COVID-19. The method was immunoSEQ multiplex PCR; TCRdb's version includes in-frame clones alone and lacks a portion of them. This table holds about 200,000 clones, around 90% found once. Sequencing was done on a sample of peripheral blood. The receptors were sampled from a man between 18 and 35 years old with active or convalescent COVID-19. Each CDR3 is given with its conserved first and last residue. The D gene is left open where the match is weak. Size is stated for part of the rows, as once, few or many counts, or as a class when the clone is expanded.

size,D,J,V,CDR3,DNA
NA,TRBD1,TRBJ2-7,TRBV6-2/TRBV6-3,CASSYPDRAIYEQYF,TGTGCCAGCAGTTACCCGGACAGGGCTATCTACGAGCAGTACTTC
NA,TRBD2,TRBJ2-5,TRBV19,CASNGLAGETQYF,TGTGCCAGTAACGGGCTAGCGGGAGAGACCCAGTACTTC
once,NA,TRBJ2-1,TRBV6-4,CASSPSPSSPNEQFF,TGTGCCAGCAGCCCCAGCCCTAGCTCGCCTAATGAGCAGTTCTTC
NA,NA,TRBJ1-1,TRBV4-1,CASSQRGGAGTEAFF,TGCGCCAGCAGCCAAAGGGGGGGGGCTGGTACTGAAGCTTTCTTT
NA,NA,TRBJ1-1,TRBV12-3/TRBV12-4,CASSFPPPPEAFF,TGTGCCAGCAGTTTTCCCCCTCCTCCTGAAGCTTTCTTT
NA,TRBD2,TRBJ2-5,TRBV3-1/TRBV3-2,CASSQVGRGGETQYF,TGTGCCAGCAGCCAAGTCGGGAGGGGCGGGGAGACCCAGTACTTC
NA,TRBD2,TRBJ2-7,TRBV27,CASSLQAGLGYVPYEQYF,TGTGCCAGCAGTTTACAGGCGGGACTAGGATATGTCCCCTACGAGCAGTACTTC
NA,TRBD1,TRBJ2-7,TRBV5-5,CASSLALDRWYF,TGTGCCAGCAGCTTGGCCTTGGACAGGTGGTACTTC
once,NA,TRBJ1-2,TRBV9,CASSPMVLGGNYGYTF,TGTGCCAGCAGCCCCATGGTGTTGGGGGGGAACTATGGCTACACCTTC
NA,NA,TRBJ2-1,TRBV5-6,CATGSSYNEQFF,TGTGCCACCGGGAGCTCCTACAATGAGCAGTTCTTC